A single sample gave rise to the 17 T cell receptor beta chains below, sequenced in a study of glioma-infiltrating T cells after dendritic cell vaccination. TCRdb's table, derived via immunoSEQ multiplex PCR, lists solely in-frame clones and lacks some. The sample records roughly 100,000 clones, roughly 80% being singletons. This material consisted of blood, taken before dendritic cell vaccination. These receptors came from a human donor with glioblastoma.

This chain connects TRBV9 to TRBJ2-5; TRBD2 matches at 7 bases. Germline CDR1 is SGDLS and CDR2 is YYNGEE. Unmatched junction bases numbered 4, after V lost 4 bases and J lost 4 bases. The length of the CDR3 is 13 residues. CDR3 coding DNA: TGTGCCAGCAGCCCGGGGAGGGGAGAGACCCAGTACTTC. It is translated as CASSPGRGETQYF.

CDR3 amino acids: CASSSFSNQPQHF. As DNA, the CDR3 is TGTGCCAGCAGCTCGTTCAGCAATCAGCCCCAGCATTTT. V and J are TRBV5-6 and TRBJ1-5; D not certain. CDR1 is SGHDT and CDR2 is YYEEEE in the germline V gene. The CDR3 runs to 13 residues. Trimming removed 3 bases at V and 1 base at J, with 5 bases between.

This clone showed up just once. The chain combines TRBV6-5 with TRBJ2-1; 7 bases fit TRBD1. The junction had 7 bases not matched to a gene; V was cut back by 6 bases and J by 2 bases. CDR1 and CDR2 from the germline V gene are MNHEY and SVGAGI. The CDR3 totals 15 residues. CDR3 sequence: CASRPDRATYNEQFF. DNA of the CDR3: TGTGCCAGCAGACCCGACAGGGCGACCTACAATGAGCAGTTCTTC.

This chain connects TRBV6-5 to TRBJ2-6; weak D call: TRBD2 (5 bases). Germline V CDR1 and CDR2: MNHEY, SVGAGI. Trimming took 3 bases from V and 3 from J, leaving 9 bases between them. The CDR3 runs to 15 residues. The CDR3 DNA is TGTGCCAGCAGTTATCGGGAAGATGGGGCCAACGTCCTGACTTTC. It encodes CASSYREDGANVLTF.

The genes are TRBV30 and TRBJ1-1, with unresolved D. Trimming stripped 2 bases from V and 4 bases from J, with 11 bases between. CDR1 is GTSNPN and CDR2 is SVGIG in the germline V gene (reference sequence). The CDR3 has 13 amino acids. The CDR3 nucleotides read TGTGCCTGGAGTTTAGCTATAAGCACTGAAGCTTTCTTT. This gives the protein CAWSLAISTEAFF.

The gene calls are TRBV28 and TRBJ1-1; 11 bases match TRBD1. The CDR3 totals 17 residues. The V segment lost 5 bases and the J segment 0 bases; nucleotides outside the gene matches: 8. Germline-derived CDR1 and CDR2 are MDHEN and SYDVKM. The DNA of the CDR3 is TGTGCCAGCAGTAAGCGGACAGGGGGCGGAGTGAACACTGAAGCTTTCTTT. Its translation is CASSKRTGGGVNTEAFF. Looking up the rest from reference TRBV28 and TRBJ1-1 gives the full variable domain: DVKVTQSSRYLVKRTGEKVFLECVQDMDHENMFWYRQDPGLGLRLIYFSYDVKMKEKGDIPEGYSVSREKKERFSLILESASTNQTSMYLCASSKRTGGGVNTEAFFGQGTRLTVV.

This clone was detected only a few times. The rearrangement uses TRBV5-5 and TRBJ2-3; 10 bases map to TRBD2. J was trimmed by 5 bases and V by 2 bases; bases with no gene match: 5. The CDR3 sequence is 15 residues long. Germline values: CDR1 SGHKS, CDR2 YYEKEE (reference sequence). This CDR3 is CASSFLPSGGDTQYF. Written as DNA, the CDR3 is TGTGCCAGCAGCTTTCTTCCTAGCGGGGGAGATACGCAGTATTTT.

The CDR3 bases are TGTGCCAGCAGTGAAGCGCTAAGCGGGGGGGTCGATACGCAGTATTTT. Translation: CASSEALSGGVDTQYF. V is TRBV6-1 and J is TRBJ2-3; 10 bases align to TRBD2. CDR1 MNHNS and CDR2 SASEGT come from the germline V gene. This CDR3 is 16 amino acids long. V shed 0 bases, J shed 6 bases, and the junction held 6 bases outside the gene matches.

This rearrangement joins TRBV11-2 to TRBJ1-5, with D uncertain. Germline loops: CDR1 SGHAT, CDR2 FQNNGV. The ends were cut back, 2 bases at V and 5 bases at J, with 7 bases in the middle. The length of the CDR3 is 13 residues. The CDR3 DNA follows: TGTGCCAGCAGCTTACAGGCTTATCAGCCCCAGCATTTT. It specifies CASSLQAYQPQHF.

The chain couples TRBV25-1 to TRBJ1-2, with D perhaps TRBD1 (5 bases). CDR1 is MGHDK, CDR2 SYGVNS, per germline. V was clipped by 2 bases and J by 6 bases, with 7 bases between them. The CDR3 runs to 12 residues. The CDR3 bases are TGTGCCAGCAGTGAAGGGGGGAATGGCTACACCTTC. It yields the protein CASSEGGNGYTF.

The V call is TRBV7-8, the J call TRBJ1-1; D uncertain. CDR1 SGHVS and CDR2 FQNEAQ come from the germline V gene. Trimming shortened V by 1 base and J by 1 base, and 13 bases separated the two germline ends. The CDR3 length is 16 residues. This CDR3 reads CASSLVSAWRNTEAFF. CDR3 nucleotide sequence: TGTGCCAGCAGCTTAGTAAGCGCGTGGAGGAACACTGAAGCTTTCTTT.

V and J are TRBV16 and TRBJ1-1, with no clear D. This CDR3 has 14 amino acids. Germline V lookup: CDR1 KGHSY, CDR2 FQNENV. Trimming removed 4 bases from V and 1 base from J, with 10 bases in between. CDR3 in amino acids: CASSPRLGNTEAFF. In DNA, the CDR3 is TGTGCCAGCAGCCCGAGACTCGGGAACACTGAAGCTTTCTTT.

The chain recombines TRBV7-9 with TRBJ2-6; 7 bases are a match to TRBD1. Trimming at V came to 7 bases and at J to 4 bases, leaving 10 bases not matched to a gene. The germline CDR1 and CDR2 sequences are SEHNR and FQNEAQ (reference sequence). The CDR3 has 16 residues. The CDR3 is CASIQDRVAGANVLTF. CDR3 DNA: TGTGCCAGCATCCAAGACAGGGTTGCCGGGGCCAACGTCCTGACTTTC. The complete variable domain, with remaining parts taken from reference TRBV7-9 and TRBJ2-6, reads DTGVSQNPRHKITKRGQNVTFRCDPISEHNRLYWYRQTLGQGPEFLTYFQNEAQLEKSRLLSDRFSAERPKGSFSTLEIQRTEQGDSAMYLCASIQDRVAGANVLTFGAGSRLTVL.

V gene TRBV30 combines with J gene TRBJ2-3, with D unclear. The V gene's germline CDR1 is GTSNPN and CDR2 SVGIG (reference sequence). V shed 0 bases and J shed 6 bases, with 10 bases lying between them. CDR3 length: 13 amino acids. The CDR3 bases are TGTGCCTGGAGTGTGGCACGAGGTGATACGCAGTATTTT. This translates into CAWSVARGDTQYF.

This rearrangement joins TRBV21-1 to TRBJ2-3; TRBD1 is the table's D call, not checked against the DNA. TRBV21-1 is described as a pseudogene. This CDR3 has 18 residues. CDR3 DNA: TGTGCCAGCAGCAGTGTGGAATCCAGGGTACCCCAGACAGATACGCAGTATTTT. Protein product: CASSSVESRVPQTDTQYF.

The chain carries TRBV5-6 and TRBJ1-5, with 7 bases that match TRBD1. The V segment lost 3 bases and the J segment 3 bases; nucleotides outside the gene matches: 6. This CDR3 contains 15 residues. CDR1 is SGHDT, CDR2 YYEEEE, per germline. The CDR3 region has the DNA TGTGCCAGCAGCTATGGGACAGATTTCAATCAGCCCCAGCATTTT. Translated: CASSYGTDFNQPQHF.

This clone was seen a handful of times. J is TRBJ2-3 and V is TRBV11-2; 10 nucleotides match TRBD2. The CDR3 totals 14 residues. Germline V gene sequence: CDR1 SGHAT, CDR2 FQNNGV. J gave up 4 bases and V 5 bases, and 3 bases lay outside the gene matches. CDR3 sequence: CASSPSGGADTQYF. CDR3 DNA sequence: TGTGCCAGCAGCCCGAGCGGGGGGGCAGATACGCAGTATTTT.